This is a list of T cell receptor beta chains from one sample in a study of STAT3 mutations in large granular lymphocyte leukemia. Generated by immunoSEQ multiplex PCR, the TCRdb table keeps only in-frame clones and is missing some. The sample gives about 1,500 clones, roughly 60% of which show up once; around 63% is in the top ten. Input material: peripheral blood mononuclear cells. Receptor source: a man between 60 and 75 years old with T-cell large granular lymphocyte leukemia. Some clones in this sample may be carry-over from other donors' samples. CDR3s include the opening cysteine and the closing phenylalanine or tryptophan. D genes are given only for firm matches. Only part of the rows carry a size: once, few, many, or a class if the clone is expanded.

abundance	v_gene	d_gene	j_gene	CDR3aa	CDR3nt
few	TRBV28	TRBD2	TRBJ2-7	CASSSLAGGDEQYF	TGTGCCAGCAGTTCACTAGCGGGGGGCGACGAGCAGTACTTC
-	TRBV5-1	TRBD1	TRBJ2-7	CASSPGDRAVTSYEQYF	TGCGCCAGCAGCCCGGGGGACAGGGCCGTTACTTCCTACGAGCAGTACTTC
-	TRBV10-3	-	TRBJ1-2	CAISEGGPFGYTF	TGTGCCATCAGTGAGGGGGGCCCCTTTGGCTACACCTTC
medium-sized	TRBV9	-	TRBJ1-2	CASSVDYRSYYGYTF	TGTGCCAGCAGCGTAGATTACAGAAGCTACTATGGCTACACCTTC
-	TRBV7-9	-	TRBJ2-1	CASSLAARSYVDEQFF	TGTGCCAGCAGCTTAGCGGCTAGATCCTATGTGGATGAGCAGTTCTTC
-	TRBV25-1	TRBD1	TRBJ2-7	CASSQAGQGTYEQYF	TGTGCCAGCAGTCAAGCCGGACAGGGAACCTACGAGCAGTACTTC
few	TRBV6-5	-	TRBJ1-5	CASSQGPNQPQHF	TGTGCCAGCAGCCAAGGGCCTAATCAGCCCCAGCATTTT
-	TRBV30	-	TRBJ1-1	CAWSLDAAWGGTEAFF	TGTGCCTGGAGTTTAGACGCAGCATGGGGAGGAACTGAAGCTTTCTTT
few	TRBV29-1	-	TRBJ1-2	CSVVFNYGYTF	TGCAGCGTGGTCTTTAACTATGGCTACACCTTC
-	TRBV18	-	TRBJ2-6	CASSPRTVDPPVLTF	TGTGCCAGCTCGCCGAGGACGGTAGACCCGCCCGTCCTGACTTTC
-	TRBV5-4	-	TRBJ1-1	CASSPSMNTEAFF	TGTGCCAGCAGCCCTTCTATGAACACTGAAGCTTTCTTT
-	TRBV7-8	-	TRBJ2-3	CASRGRPLQYF	TGTGCCAGCAGGGGTAGGCCGTTGCAGTATTTT
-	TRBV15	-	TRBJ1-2	CATSSPGGWEGYTF	TGTGCCACCAGCAGTCCTGGGGGGTGGGAAGGCTACACCTTC
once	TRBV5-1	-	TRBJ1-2	CASSLAPRDYGYTF	TGCGCCAGCAGCTTGGCTCCCAGAGACTATGGCTACACCTTC
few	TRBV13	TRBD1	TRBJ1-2	CASSFGTANYGYTF	TGTGCCAGCAGCTTCGGGACAGCTAACTATGGCTACACCTTC
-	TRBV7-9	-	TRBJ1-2	CASSRKGGVSHYGYTF	TGTGCCAGCAGCCGCAAAGGCGGTGTGTCCCATTATGGCTACACCTTC
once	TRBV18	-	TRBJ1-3	CASSPLQQGSSGNTIYF	TGTGCCAGCTCACCCCTCCAGCAGGGGAGCTCTGGAAACACCATATATTTT
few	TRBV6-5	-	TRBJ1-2	CASSYDGQGGGGYTF	TGTGCCAGCAGTTACGACGGGCAGGGTGGTGGTGGCTACACCTTC
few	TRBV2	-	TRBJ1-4	CASRARTESNEKLFF	TGTGCCAGCAGGGCGAGGACAGAATCGAATGAAAAACTGTTTTTT
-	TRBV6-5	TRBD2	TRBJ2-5	CATTASGLAQETQYF	TGTGCCACCACGGCGTCGGGACTAGCCCAAGAGACCCAGTACTTC
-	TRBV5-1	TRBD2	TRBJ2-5	CASSPSGTSIGTQYF	TGCGCCAGCAGTCCTTCCGGGACTAGCATCGGGACCCAGTACTTC
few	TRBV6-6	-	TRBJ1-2	CASIKAGSSYGYTF	TGTGCCAGCATCAAGGCGGGCAGTAGCTATGGCTACACCTTC
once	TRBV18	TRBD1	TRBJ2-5	CASSPQGAWETQYF	TGTGCCAGCTCACCGCAGGGGGCGTGGGAGACCCAGTACTTC
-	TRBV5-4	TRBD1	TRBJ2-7	CASSRGMGQGSYEQYF	TGTGCCAGCAGTAGAGGAATGGGACAGGGCTCCTACGAGCAGTACTTC
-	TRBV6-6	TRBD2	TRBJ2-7	CASRKTSGRTYEQYF	TGTGCCAGCAGGAAGACTAGCGGGCGAACCTACGAGCAGTACTTC
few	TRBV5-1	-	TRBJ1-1	CASSLAGGMNTEAFF	TGCGCCAGCAGCTTGGCCGGGGGGATGAACACTGAAGCTTTCTTT
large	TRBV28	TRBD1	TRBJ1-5	CASSLFFGQDQPQHF	TGTGCCAGCAGTTTATTCTTCGGACAGGATCAGCCCCAGCATTTT
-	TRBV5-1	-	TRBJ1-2	CASSLAFGEDGYTF	TGCGCCAGCAGCTTGGCATTCGGGGAAGATGGCTACACCTTC
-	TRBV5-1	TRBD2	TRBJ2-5	CASSWGGRTQETQYF	TGCGCCAGCTCTTGGGGGGGACGGACACAAGAGACCCAGTACTTC
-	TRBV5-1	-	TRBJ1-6	CASSYWANSPLHF	TGCGCCAGCTCGTATTGGGCGAATTCACCCCTCCACTTT
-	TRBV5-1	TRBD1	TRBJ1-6	CASSGSGQGNSPLHF	TGCGCCAGCAGCGGGTCGGGACAGGGGAATTCACCCCTCCACTTT
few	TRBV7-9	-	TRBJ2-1	CASSLTAGRLYNEQFF	TGTGCCAGCAGCCTCACGGCCGGCAGGCTATACAATGAGCAGTTCTTC
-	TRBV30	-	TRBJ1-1	CAWTSGWGTEAFF	TGTGCCTGGACCTCCGGGTGGGGCACTGAAGCTTTCTTT
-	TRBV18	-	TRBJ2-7	CASSREGEQYF	TGTGCCAGCTCACGAGAAGGAGAGCAGTACTTC
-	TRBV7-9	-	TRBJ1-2	CASSLDSNYGYTF	TGTGCCAGCAGCTTGGACTCTAACTATGGCTACACCTTC
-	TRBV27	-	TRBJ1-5	CASSSVNQPQHF	TGTGCCAGCAGTTCCGTCAATCAGCCCCAGCATTTT
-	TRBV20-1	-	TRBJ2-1	CSARESVEQFF	TGCAGTGCTAGAGAAAGTGTTGAACAGTTCTTC
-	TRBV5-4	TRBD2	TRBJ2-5	CASSFIAGRQETQYF	TGTGCCAGCAGCTTTATAGCGGGGCGGCAAGAGACCCAGTACTTC
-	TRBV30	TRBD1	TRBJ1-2	CAWSGRVGGIYGYTF	TGTGCCTGGAGTGGTAGGGTAGGGGGCATCTATGGCTACACCTTC
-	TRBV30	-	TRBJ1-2	CAWNYDRRDGYTF	TGTGCCTGGAACTACGACAGGCGGGATGGCTACACCTTC
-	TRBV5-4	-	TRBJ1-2	CASSLDTSNYGYTF	TGTGCCAGCAGCTTGGACACCTCTAACTATGGCTACACCTTC
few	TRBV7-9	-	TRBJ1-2	CASSLDTLSNYGYTF	TGTGCCAGCAGCTTAGACACACTCAGCAACTATGGCTACACCTTC
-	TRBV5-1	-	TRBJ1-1	CASSLEPGVGAFF	TGCGCCAGCAGCTTGGAGCCGGGCGTGGGCGCTTTCTTT
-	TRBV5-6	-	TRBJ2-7	CAPASSLEQYF	TGTGCCCCCGCCTCCTCCCTCGAGCAGTACTTC
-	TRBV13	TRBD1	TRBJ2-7	CASSRRPGTGPYEQYF	TGTGCCAGCAGCCGTAGGCCCGGGACAGGGCCTTACGAGCAGTACTTC
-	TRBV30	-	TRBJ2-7	CAWSVLGGTEQYF	TGTGCCTGGAGTGTACTCGGGGGTACCGAGCAGTACTTC
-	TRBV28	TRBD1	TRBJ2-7	CASSSRRQGMDEQYF	TGTGCCAGCAGTTCCCGCCGACAGGGGATGGACGAGCAGTACTTC
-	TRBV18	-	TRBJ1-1	CASSPREGVAFF	TGTGCCAGCTCACCCCGCGAGGGGGTGGCTTTCTTT
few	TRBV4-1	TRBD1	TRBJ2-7	CASSHLPTGGVSEQYF	TGCGCCAGCAGCCACTTACCGACAGGGGGCGTCTCCGAGCAGTACTTC
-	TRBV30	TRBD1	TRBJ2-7	CAWSTGTGSYEQYF	TGTGCCTGGAGTACCGGGACAGGGTCATACGAGCAGTACTTC
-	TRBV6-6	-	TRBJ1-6	CASTGNSPLHF	TGTGCCAGCACTGGAAATTCACCCCTCCACTTT
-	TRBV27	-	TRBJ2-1	CASSPLGAVGYNEQFF	TGTGCCAGCAGTCCACTGGGAGCGGTGGGGTACAATGAGCAGTTCTTC
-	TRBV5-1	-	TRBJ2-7	CASSHDRYPYEQYF	TGCGCCAGCAGCCACGACAGGTACCCCTACGAGCAGTACTTC
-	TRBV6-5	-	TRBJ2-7	CASSYEGPPYEQYF	TGTGCCAGCAGTTACGAGGGGCCTCCCTACGAGCAGTACTTC
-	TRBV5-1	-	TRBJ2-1	CASRGESSYNEQFF	TGCGCCAGCAGAGGAGAGAGCTCCTACAATGAGCAGTTCTTC
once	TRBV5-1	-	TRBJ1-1	CATRAGWGSYTEAFF	TGCGCCACCAGAGCTGGGTGGGGAAGTTACACTGAAGCTTTCTTT
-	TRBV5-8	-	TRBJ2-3	CASSGRTGSMTDTQYF	TGTGCCAGCAGCGGGAGGACAGGTAGTATGACAGATACGCAGTATTTT